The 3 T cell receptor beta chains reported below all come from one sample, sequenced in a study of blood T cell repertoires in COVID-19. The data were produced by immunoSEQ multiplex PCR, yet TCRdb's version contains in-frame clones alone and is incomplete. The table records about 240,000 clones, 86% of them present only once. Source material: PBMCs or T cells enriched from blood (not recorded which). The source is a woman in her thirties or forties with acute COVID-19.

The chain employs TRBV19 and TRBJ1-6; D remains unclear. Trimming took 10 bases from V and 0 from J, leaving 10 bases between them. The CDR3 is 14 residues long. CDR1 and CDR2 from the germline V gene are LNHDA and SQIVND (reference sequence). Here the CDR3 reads CATCSSSYNSPLHF. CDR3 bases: TGTGCCACCTGCTCCAGCTCCTATAATTCACCCCTCCACTTT.

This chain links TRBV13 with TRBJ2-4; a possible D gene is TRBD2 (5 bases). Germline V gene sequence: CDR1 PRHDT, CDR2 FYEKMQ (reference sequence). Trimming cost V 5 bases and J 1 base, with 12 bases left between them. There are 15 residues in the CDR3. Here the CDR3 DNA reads TGTGCCAGCAGCGACGGGGTTGGGGCCAAAAACATTCAGTACTTC. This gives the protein CASSDGVGAKNIQYF.

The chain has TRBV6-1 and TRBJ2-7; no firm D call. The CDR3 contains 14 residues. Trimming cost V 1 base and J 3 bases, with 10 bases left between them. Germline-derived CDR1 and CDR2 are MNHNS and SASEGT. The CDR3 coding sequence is TGTGCCAGCAGTGAAGGACTGAGAATCTACGAGCAGTACTTC. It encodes CASSEGLRIYEQYF.